This entry describes one T cell receptor (beta chain). Its antigen remains unidentified. Sample time point: newly diagnosed GD, antithyroid drugs for less than 3 months. PBMCs provided the RNA from which the TCR library was made. This specimen comes from a study of regulatory T cells in long-lasting Graves disease. Study-level results: Repertoires from persistent disease leaned toward TRBV28, TRBJ1-2 and TRBJ2-5. Newly diagnosed Graves' patients exceeded persistent ones in TCR diversity. Among the persistent patients, fewer than 3,000 public clonotypes were shared, more than the 950 to 1,000 shared among new patients.

CDR1 SGHAT and CDR2 FQNNGV come from the germline V gene. The CDR3 length is 14 residues. The trim removed 7 bases at V and 5 bases at J, leaving 4 bases unmatched. Both iRepertoire HTBI primers and Arm-PCR of CDR3 regions were used to build the TCR beta libraries. TCRdb fed the multiplex PCR reads into MiXCR, producing one record per CDR3 protein. The table has approximately 310,000 distinct CDR3 sequences, roughly 18% seen once; the top ten hold roughly 35%. The clonotype comes from a female donor with Graves disease. The sequenced sample was peripheral blood mononuclear cells (PBMCs), obtained at new diagnosis, from a patient treated with antithyroid drugs. The J gene is TRBJ2-7, the V gene TRBV11-2, with 14 bases lining up with TRBD2. Here the CDR3 reads CASMTSGRVDEQYF. The CDR3 DNA reads as TGTGCCAGCATGACTAGCGGGAGGGTGGACGAGCAGTACTTC.